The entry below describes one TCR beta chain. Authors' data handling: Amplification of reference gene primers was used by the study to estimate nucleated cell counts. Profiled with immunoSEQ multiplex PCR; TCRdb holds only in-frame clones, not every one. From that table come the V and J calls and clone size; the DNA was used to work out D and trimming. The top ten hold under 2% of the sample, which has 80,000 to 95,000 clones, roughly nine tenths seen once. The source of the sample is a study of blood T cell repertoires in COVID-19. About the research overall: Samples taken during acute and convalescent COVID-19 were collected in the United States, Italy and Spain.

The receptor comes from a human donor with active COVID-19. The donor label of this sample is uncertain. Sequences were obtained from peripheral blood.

CDR3 protein: CASSPGGGFKPQHF. The CDR3 DNA sequence: TGTGCCAGCAGCCCTGGGGGGGGATTCAAGCCCCAGCATTTT. The chain links TRBV27 to TRBJ1-5, with a possible D match to TRBD1 (5 bases). V was pared by 6 bases and J by 8 bases, with 17 bases between. This CDR3 is built from 14 residues. Germline lookup yields CDR1 MNHEY and CDR2 SMNVEV (reference sequence).